The next 10 T cell receptor beta chains were all read from a single sample in a study of T cells in Graves' hyperthyroidism and ophthalmopathy. It was RNA transcripts that yielded the amplified TCR beta CDR3 regions. First-round RT-PCR of the TCR CDR3 relied on the HTBI primer set. Each CDR3 protein gets one entry after TCRdb re-called the multiplex PCR reads with MiXCR. This sample has some 620,000 distinct CDR3 sequences; roughly 15% occur once, and the top ten carry about 3.8%. Sequencing was performed on blood. These TCRs come from a woman aged 25 to 39 with Graves' hyperthyroidism.

V is TRBV6-1 and J is TRBJ1-2; D is undetermined. Germline CDR1 is MNHNS and CDR2 is SASEGT. This CDR3 is 10 amino acids long. Trimming pared 3 bases from V and 8 bases from J, leaving 4 bases between. The CDR3 is CASSDVGYTF. CDR3 in DNA: TGTGCCAGCAGTGATGTGGGCTACACCTTC.

The chain uses TRBV5-1 and TRBJ2-1; unclear D gene. Trimming took 2 bases from V and 0 from J, leaving 15 bases between them. Per the germline V gene, CDR1 is SGHRS and CDR2 is YFSETQ. The CDR3 totals 17 residues. The CDR3 coding sequence is TGCGCCAGCAGCTTAATAGGTTATATAAGCTCCTACAATGAGCAGTTCTTC. Translated, it gives CASSLIGYISSYNEQFF.

The chain is built from TRBV5-4 and TRBJ2-7; 11 nucleotides align to TRBD2. CDR1 SGHNT and CDR2 YYREEE come from the germline V gene (reference sequence). With 4 bases clipped from V and 2 bases from J, the junction kept 5 bases outside the gene matches. This CDR3 has 15 residues. The CDR3: CASSRGLAETYEQYF. The CDR3 DNA is TGTGCCAGCAGCAGGGGACTAGCGGAAACCTACGAGCAGTACTTC.

This clonotype was detected only a few times. The chain joins TRBV2 to TRBJ2-5; maybe TRBD2 (6 bases). This CDR3 contains 15 residues. The germline V gene has CDR1 SNHLY and CDR2 FYNNEI. The V and J ends lost 6 bases and 2 bases respectively, with 16 bases between them. The CDR3 nucleotides read TGTGCCAGCAGGAGCCCCGGGGGTCGGCAAGAGACCCAGTACTTC. Translation gives CASRSPGGRQETQYF. Filled out from reference TRBV2 and TRBJ2-5, the complete variable domain reads EPEVTQTPSHQVTQMGQEVILRCVPISNHLYFYWYRQILGQKVEFLVSFYNNEISEKSEIFDDQFSVERPDGSNFTLKIRSTKLEDSAMYFCASRSPGGRQETQYFGPGTRLLVL.

CDR3 in amino acids: CASSEVLAGVSYF. As DNA, the CDR3 is TGCGCCAGCAGTGAAGTTCTAGCGGGAGTTTCGTACTTC. This chain uses TRBV10-2 with TRBJ2-5; TRBD2 matches 10 bases. V dropped 3 bases and J dropped 13; count of bases not matched to a gene: 8. Germline CDR1 reads WSHSY; CDR2 reads SAAADI. The CDR3 runs 13 residues.

This chain uses TRBV20-1 with TRBJ2-2; unclear D gene. This CDR3 has 12 amino acids. V lost 5 bases to trimming and J lost 5 bases, with 9 bases between them. CDR1 is DFQATT, CDR2 SNEGSKA, per germline (reference sequence). The CDR3 DNA reads TGCAGTGCTTACGACGGAACCGGGGAGCTGTTTTTT. Translating gives CSAYDGTGELFF.

Ten or more counts support this clonotype. V gene TRBV27 combines with J gene TRBJ2-3; no reliable D call. Trimming pared 0 bases from V and 3 bases from J, leaving 7 bases between. The length of the CDR3 is 14 residues. Germline V CDR1 and CDR2: MNHEY, SMNVEV (reference sequence). The CDR3 sequence: CASSLSSRTDTQYF. The CDR3 nucleotides read TGTGCCAGCAGTTTATCTAGTAGGACAGATACGCAGTATTTT.

This chain connects TRBV4-2 to TRBJ2-2; maybe TRBD2 (6 bases). The germline V gene encodes CDR1 LGHNA and CDR2 YNFKEQ. The CDR3 contains 17 residues. V was trimmed by 4 bases and J by 5 bases, leaving 20 bases between them. CDR3 amino acids: CASSPDHLDYWTGELFF. CDR3 bases: TGTGCCAGCAGCCCTGATCATTTGGACTACTGGACCGGGGAGCTGTTTTTT.

J is TRBJ2-3 and V is TRBV29-1; D possibly corresponds to TRBD2 (6 bases). The CDR3 is 15 amino acids. V dropped 6 bases and J dropped 6 bases, with 22 bases sitting between them. Looked up from germline, CDR1 is SQVTM and CDR2 is ANQGSEA. CDR3 in amino acids: CSVTPTDGRGDTQYF. CDR3 coding DNA: TGCAGCGTGACCCCCACTGACGGGAGAGGGGATACGCAGTATTTT.

The chain joins TRBV11-2 to TRBJ2-7, with 12 bases that match TRBD2. CDR1 is SGHAT, CDR2 FQNNGV, per germline. This CDR3 spans 18 amino acids. Trimming removed 1 base from V and 4 bases from J; junction bases left unmatched: 11. CDR3 region: CASSLVVGRTSGAYEQYF. CDR3 DNA sequence: TGTGCCAGCAGCTTAGTAGTGGGACGGACTAGCGGGGCTTACGAGCAGTACTTC.